The entry below gives a single T cell receptor beta chain sequence along with its context. Its antigen is unknown. The source of the sample is a study of shared clonotypes between healthy human individuals. Study conclusions and caveats: Sorted-subset sequencing was shown by rarefaction to be incomplete despite large depth. Limited genetic and exposure-history diversity came from having few donors.

The trim removed 4 bases at V and 0 bases at J, leaving 14 bases unmatched. The CDR3 runs to 19 residues. Germline CDR1 and CDR2: LNHDA and SQIVND (reference sequence). Using about 0.2 ug DNA, roughly 33,000 T cell genomes, the sorted-subset replicate PCRs were run. Assay used: immunoSEQ multiplex PCR; TCRdb lists only in-frame clones, some missing. The sample has 1.5 million to 1.9 million clones, 95% to 99% seen once. This sequence joins TRBV19 and TRBJ2-1, with 8 bases fitting TRBD2. This clonotype was sampled from a man aged 30 to 39 in good health. Sequencing was performed on naive CD4+ T cells sorted from blood. Subset in this sample: CD45RA+ positively selected. The CDR3 is CASSTQAHRLASSYNEQFF. DNA of the CDR3: TGTGCCAGTAGTACGCAGGCCCACCGACTAGCGAGCTCCTACAATGAGCAGTTCTTC. The complete variable domain, with remaining parts taken from reference TRBV19 and TRBJ2-1, reads DGGITQSPKYLFRKEGQNVTLSCEQNLNHDAMYWYRQDPGQGLRLIYYSQIVNDFQKGDIAEGYSVSREKKESFPLTVTSAQKNPTAFYLCASSTQAHRLASSYNEQFFGPGTRLTVL.